This is a list of T cell receptor beta chains from one sample in a study of T cell responses to AZD1222 COVID-19 vaccine. TCRdb's table, derived via immunoSEQ multiplex PCR, lists solely in-frame clones and lacks some. This sample has fewer than 150,000 clones, with 92% found just once. The material was peripheral blood, obtained 28 days after the second AZD1222 dose. These receptors were obtained from an adult who received the AZD1222 COVID-19 vaccine. Both conserved end residues are part of each CDR3. D genes are given only for firm matches. Only part of the rows carry a size: once, few, many, or a class if the clone is expanded.

D gene | clone size | J gene | V gene | CDR3 DNA | CDR3 protein
- | - | TRBJ1-4 | TRBV7-9 | TGTGCCAGCAGCTTAGTTGGGCAGGGTTTTGAAAAACTGTTTTTT | CASSLVGQGFEKLFF
- | - | TRBJ2-6 | TRBV12-3/TRBV12-4 | TGTGCCAGCCCTAGCTCTGGGGCCAACGTCCTGACTTTC | CASPSSGANVLTF
- | - | TRBJ2-2 | TRBV24-1 | TGTGCCACCAGTGACCCGCTCCCTACCGGGGAGCTGTTTTTT | CATSDPLPTGELFF
- | - | TRBJ1-5 | TRBV5-8 | TGTGCCAGCAGCTCCGGGCGCCCCAATCAGCCCCAGCATTTT | CASSSGRPNQPQHF
TRBD2 | - | TRBJ2-1 | TRBV5-4 | TGTGCCAGCAGCTTATTGCTAGCGGGAGTGAATGAGCAGTTCTTC | CASSLLLAGVNEQFF
- | - | TRBJ2-6 | TRBV7-2 | TGTGCCAGCAGCTCCACAAGAGGGGCCAACGTCCTGACTTTC | CASSSTRGANVLTF
- | - | TRBJ1-6 | TRBV4-2 | TGTGCCAGCAGCCAAGAAAGAGGGACGAATTCACCCCTCCACTTT | CASSQERGTNSPLHF
- | - | TRBJ1-4 | TRBV6-1 | TGTGCCAGCAGTGATTACGATGAAAAACTGTTTTTT | CASSDYDEKLFF
TRBD1 | - | TRBJ2-3 | TRBV6-1 | TGTGCCAGCAGTGAATTTTGGACAGGGGGCGCAGATACGCAGTATTTT | CASSEFWTGGADTQYF
TRBD1 | - | TRBJ2-1 | TRBV3-1/TRBV3-2 | TGTGCCAGCAGCCTCGGGACAGTGAGACAGTCCAAAAAACAGCAGTTCTTC | CASSLGTVRQSKKQQFF
TRBD2 | - | TRBJ2-5 | TRBV7-2 | TGTGCCAGCAGCTTGGGAGGGTTGGAGACCCAGTACTTC | CASSLGGLETQYF
- | - | TRBJ1-1 | TRBV9 | TGTGCCAGCAGCGTTGCCGGGGGAGGGACTGAAGCTTTCTTT | CASSVAGGGTEAFF
TRBD2 | - | TRBJ2-7 | TRBV9 | TGTGCCAGCAGCGTAGGTGCGGGAGTGTACGAGCAGTACTTC | CASSVGAGVYEQYF
- | - | TRBJ1-1 | TRBV7-9 | TGTGCCAGCAGCCTCGCCCCGAACACTGAAGCTTTCTTT | CASSLAPNTEAFF
- | once | TRBJ1-1 | TRBV4-1 | TGCGCCAGCAGCCAAGTTTCGAACACTGAAGCTTTCTTT | CASSQVSNTEAFF
TRBD2 | - | TRBJ2-3 | TRBV25-1 | TGTGCCAGCAGTGACCCACCGGGGGGGCGAGATACGCAGTATTTT | CASSDPPGGRDTQYF
- | - | TRBJ1-5 | TRBV6-5 | TGTGCCAGCAGTTCCCACCAGACGGACTTGTGGCCCCAGCATTTT | CASSSHQTDLWPQHF
TRBD2 | - | TRBJ2-7 | TRBV5-5 | TGTGCCAGCAGCATATACCACCCGCGGGAGTACTCCTACGAGCAGTACTTC | CASSIYHPREYSYEQYF
- | few | TRBJ1-5 | TRBV4-1 | TGCGCCAGCAGCCAAGATCAAGGGAGCAATCAGCCCCAGCATTTT | CASSQDQGSNQPQHF
- | - | TRBJ2-7 | TRBV2 | TGTGCCAGCGGAGGGGGACTATACGAGCAGTACTTC | CASGGGLYEQYF
- | - | TRBJ2-1 | TRBV12-3/TRBV12-4 | TGTGCCAGCAGTCCAGGGTTGGATGAGCAGTTCTTC | CASSPGLDEQFF
TRBD1 | - | TRBJ1-6 | TRBV5-4 | TGTGCCAGCAGCAGACAGGGGGAGTATAATTCACCCCTCCACTTT | CASSRQGEYNSPLHF
- | - | TRBJ1-1 | TRBV19 | TGTGCCAGTAGTAGCTACAGGGAGGACACTGAAGCTTTCTTT | CASSSYREDTEAFF
- | - | TRBJ2-7 | TRBV7-9 | TGTGCCAGCAGTCCTGGCGCGGGGGCTTGGTACGAGCAGTACTTC | CASSPGAGAWYEQYF
TRBD2 | - | TRBJ2-2 | TRBV5-4 | TGTGCCTCCACAGGACTAGCGGCCACGAACACCGGGGAGCTGTTTTTT | CASTGLAATNTGELFF
- | - | TRBJ1-2 | TRBV7-2 | TGTGCCAGCAGCTTAGCGCGGCAGGGATATGGCTACACCTTC | CASSLARQGYGYTF
- | - | TRBJ1-6 | TRBV6-5 | TGTGCCAGCAGTTACAGAGGACACTTTAGAAATTCACCCCTCCACTTT | CASSYRGHFRNSPLHF
TRBD2 | - | TRBJ2-1 | TRBV4-1 | TGCGCCAGCAGCCTGGGACTAGCGGGAGAGAATGAGCAGTTCTTC | CASSLGLAGENEQFF
- | - | TRBJ1-4 | TRBV11-3 | TGTGCCAGCAGCTTATACCTCAGAGGAGTGAATAATGAAAAACTGTTTTTT | CASSLYLRGVNNEKLFF
- | - | TRBJ1-2 | TRBV27 | TGTGCCAGCAGTTTTAGGGGAAACTATGGCTACACCTTC | CASSFRGNYGYTF
- | - | TRBJ1-3 | TRBV18 | TGTGCCAGCTCACCACGAAGGCAGAGGGAGAACTCTGGAAACACCATATATTTT | CASSPRRQRENSGNTIYF
- | once | TRBJ1-5 | TRBV12-3/TRBV12-4 | TGTGCCAGCAGTTTGGGTCAGCCCCAGCATTTT | CASSLGQPQHF
- | - | TRBJ2-5 | TRBV5-1 | TGCGCCAGCGGGGCGGATCAAGAGACCCAGTACTTC | CASGADQETQYF
- | - | TRBJ2-1 | TRBV6-4 | TGTGCCAGCAGTGACTCGAGGGGGACAACCAATGAGCAGTTCTTC | CASSDSRGTTNEQFF
- | - | TRBJ2-7 | TRBV5-1 | TGCGCCAGCAGCTTGGCTTACGAGCAGTACTTC | CASSLAYEQYF
TRBD1 | - | TRBJ1-4 | TRBV7-2 | TGTGCCAGCAGCTTAAGGTCGACAGGGGACGAAAAACTGTTTTTT | CASSLRSTGDEKLFF
- | - | TRBJ2-7 | TRBV11-3 | TGTGCCAGCAGACCACCTAGCGTCGAGCAGTACTTC | CASRPPSVEQYF
- | - | TRBJ1-4 | TRBV19 | TGTGCCAGTAGTCTACGGACAGAGAATGAAAAACTGTTTTTT | CASSLRTENEKLFF
- | - | TRBJ1-4 | TRBV2 | TGTGCCAGCAGTGAATGGGGCAGGGCGAGCGAAAAACTGTTTTTT | CASSEWGRASEKLFF
- | - | TRBJ1-2 | TRBV4-1 | TGCGCCAGCAGCCAAGATAAGGGGACTAACTATGGCTACACCTTC | CASSQDKGTNYGYTF
TRBD2 | - | TRBJ2-1 | TRBV19 | TGTGCCAGTAGTACCCAATTTCTAGCGGCCGTCTACAATGAGCAGTTCTTC | CASSTQFLAAVYNEQFF
TRBD1 | once | TRBJ2-7 | TRBV28 | TGTGCCAGCAGTTCACCGACAGGGTGGTCCTACGAGCAGTACTTC | CASSSPTGWSYEQYF
- | - | TRBJ1-4 | TRBV3-1/TRBV3-2 | TGTGCCAGCAGCCATTTAGGGGGTGGGCACGAAAAACTGTTTTTT | CASSHLGGGHEKLFF
TRBD1 | - | TRBJ2-7 | TRBV5-6 | TGTGCCAGCAGCCCGGGACAGAAAAAATATCTTTCCTACGAGCAGTACTTC | CASSPGQKKYLSYEQYF
- | - | TRBJ1-5 | TRBV24-1 | TGTGCCACCAGTGAGTCACAGAATCAGCCCCAGCATTTT | CATSESQNQPQHF
- | - | TRBJ1-3 | TRBV7-2 | TGTGCCAGCAGCCGCCCGGGCGTAAACACCATATATTTT | CASSRPGVNTIYF
- | once | TRBJ1-2 | TRBV2 | TGTGCCAGCAGACTTTCAAACAGCGACTATGGCTACACCTTC | CASRLSNSDYGYTF
TRBD2 | - | TRBJ2-7 | TRBV4-1 | TGCGCCAGCAGCCAAGAGGTAGGCGGCGCGGGAGTCGAGCAGTACTTC | CASSQEVGGAGVEQYF
TRBD1 | - | TRBJ1-1 | TRBV11-3 | TGTGCCAGCAGCGCCGGGACAGTTGACACTGAAGCTTTCTTT | CASSAGTVDTEAFF